The next 29 T cell receptor beta chains were all read from a single sample in a study of CD8 T cells in ankylosing spondylitis. TCRdb reprocessed the 5' RACE reads with MiXCR, giving one entry per CDR3 protein. The sample includes approximately 200,000 distinct CDR3 sequences, more than 10% of them seen just once. The sequenced material came from blood, either unsorted or a sorted T cell fraction (not recorded which). These receptors came from a male donor with ankylosing spondylitis or in good health (not recorded which).

This clonotype has just a few counts. The chain recombines TRBV29-1 with TRBJ2-2; the D gene is possibly TRBD1 (6 bases). The germline CDR1 and CDR2 sequences are SQVTM and ANQGSEA. Trimming pared 4 bases from V and 0 bases from J, leaving 9 bases between. This CDR3 region has 14 residues. As DNA, the CDR3 is TGCAGCGTTGCCCACAGGGCGAACACCGGGGAGCTGTTTTTT. This encodes CSVAHRANTGELFF.

This clonotype was observed at least ten times. The genes are TRBV27 and TRBJ2-2; maybe TRBD1 (6 bases). Trimming left V 6 bases short and J 6 bases short, with 20 bases between. CDR3 length equals 16 residues. CDR1 is MNHEY, CDR2 SMNVEV, per germline (reference sequence). The CDR3 loop is CASSPLDSLEAGELFF. CDR3 DNA: TGTGCCAGCAGCCCCCTGGACAGCCTTGAGGCCGGGGAGCTGTTTTTT.

This clonotype was seen a handful of times. The rearrangement uses TRBV11-2 and TRBJ2-5, with D perhaps TRBD1 or TRBD2 (5 bases each). The CDR3 totals 16 residues. The ends were cut back, 5 bases at V and 0 bases at J, with 16 bases in the middle. Looked up from germline, CDR1 is SGHAT and CDR2 is FQNNGV. The CDR3 sequence: CASSAGTAPYQETQYF. The CDR3 nucleotides are TGTGCCAGCAGCGCTGGGACGGCCCCGTACCAAGAGACCCAGTACTTC.

The CDR3 sequence: CASSESGYEQYF. CDR3 bases: TGCGCCAGCAGTGAGTCGGGATACGAGCAGTACTTC. V gene TRBV10-2 combines with J gene TRBJ2-7; D call uncertain. V lost 0 bases to trimming and J lost 4 bases, with 4 bases between them. This CDR3 has 12 amino acids. Germline V lookup: CDR1 WSHSY, CDR2 SAAADI.

This clonotype was observed at least ten times. J is TRBJ1-1 and V is TRBV6-2 or TRBV6-3, with TRBD1 as a possible D gene (5 bases). V was clipped by 2 bases and J by 1 base, with 8 bases between them. Germline CDR1 MNHEY, CDR2 SVGEGT. The CDR3 is 14 amino acids. For the CDR3, the DNA is TGTGCCAGCAGTTACCCCACAGGGAACACTGAAGCTTTCTTT. Protein: CASSYPTGNTEAFF.

The gene calls are TRBV7-9 and TRBJ1-1, with TRBD1 matching 8 bases. V shed 6 bases and J 4 bases; nucleotides not matched to a gene: 10. This CDR3 is 15 amino acids long. The germline CDR1 and CDR2 sequences are SEHNR and FQNEAQ (reference sequence). CDR3: CASSSKTGETTEAFF. CDR3 nucleotide sequence: TGTGCCAGCAGTAGTAAGACAGGGGAGACCACTGAAGCTTTCTTT.

This clonotype was recorded at least ten times. The chain uses TRBV12-3 or TRBV12-4 and TRBJ1-2; D possibly corresponds to TRBD1 (6 bases). CDR3 length: 12 amino acids. V lost 1 base, J lost 8 bases, and 8 bases lay in between. The CDR3 DNA follows: TGTGCCAGCAGTTTAGACAGGGAAGGCTACACCTTC. Translating gives CASSLDREGYTF.

This clonotype was seen ten or more times. This chain uses TRBV2 with TRBJ1-1; 8 positions match TRBD1. Germline-derived CDR1 and CDR2 are SNHLY and FYNNEI. The CDR3 extends over 16 amino acids. With 2 bases clipped from V and 1 base from J, the junction kept 6 bases outside the gene matches. The CDR3 nucleotides read TGTGCCAGCAGTGAACACGGACAGGGACCGAACACTGAAGCTTTCTTT. This translates into CASSEHGQGPNTEAFF.

The rearrangement joins TRBV7-9 to TRBJ2-1; D is ambiguous. V dropped 9 bases and J dropped 7 bases, with 10 bases sitting between them. CDR1 is SEHNR, CDR2 FQNEAQ, per germline (reference sequence). This CDR3 spans 11 amino acids. The CDR3 region is CARQDGNEQFF. The CDR3 DNA follows: TGTGCCAGGCAGGACGGGAATGAGCAGTTCTTC.

The table lists this clonotype with a few counts. The J gene is TRBJ2-7, the V gene TRBV9, with D perhaps TRBD1 or TRBD2 (5 bases each). V gave up 3 bases and J gave up 6 bases, with 13 bases separating them. The CDR3 runs to 13 residues. CDR1 SGDLS and CDR2 YYNGEE come from the germline V gene. The CDR3 region has the DNA TGTGCCAGCAGCGAACGGACACTAGGCGAGCAGTACTTC. Amino acid sequence: CASSERTLGEQYF.

The chain combines TRBV9 with TRBJ2-1; no firm D call. This CDR3 contains 15 residues. V was trimmed by 6 bases and J by 4 bases, leaving 17 bases between them. The germline gives CDR1 SGDLS, CDR2 YYNGEE. CDR3 region: CASTPSRAPYNEQFF. The CDR3 coding sequence is TGTGCCAGCACCCCTAGTAGGGCTCCGTACAATGAGCAGTTCTTC.

This clonotype was recorded once. The CDR3 DNA is TGTGCCAGCAGTTACTCTAGGCCAGGAGGCAATCAGCCCCAGCATTTT. Translation gives CASSYSRPGGNQPQHF. The rearrangement links TRBV6-5 to TRBJ1-5; D is ambiguous. The germline CDR1 and CDR2 sequences are MNHEY and SVGAGI. This CDR3 comprises 16 residues. Trimming stripped 0 bases from V and 2 bases from J, with 11 bases between.

This clonotype was seen only a few times. The gene calls are TRBV10-2 and TRBJ2-5; maybe TRBD1 (5 bases). This CDR3 has 15 amino acids. The V gene's germline CDR1 is WSHSY and CDR2 SAAADI. V gave up 7 bases and J gave up 1 base, with 16 bases separating them. The CDR3 DNA reads TGCGCCAGCACCCCTTCAAGGGGTGGCCAAGAGACCCAGTACTTC. As protein: CASTPSRGGQETQYF.

This clonotype turned up a few times. The chain uses TRBV12-3 or TRBV12-4 and TRBJ2-3; D tentatively fits TRBD1 or TRBD2 (6 bases each). Trimming removed 1 base at V and 4 bases at J, with 9 bases between. The CDR3 is made up of 14 amino acids. The CDR3 DNA reads as TGTGCCAGCAGTTTAGAGGGGGGTCCAGATACGCAGTATTTT. Amino acid sequence: CASSLEGGPDTQYF.

This clonotype has more than one count but fewer than ten. The V call is TRBV20-1, the J call TRBJ2-1; TRBD1 is a possible D gene (5 bases). Germline V gene data show CDR1 as DFQATT and CDR2 as SNEGSKA (reference sequence). V was pared by 1 base and J by 4 bases, with 17 bases between. This CDR3 comprises 16 residues. CDR3 amino acids: CSARGGRGGEYNEQFF. The CDR3 DNA follows: TGCAGTGCTAGAGGGGGTAGGGGCGGCGAGTACAATGAGCAGTTCTTC.

A few counts support this clonotype. The CDR3: CASSQVGPFYGYTF. In nucleotides, the CDR3 is TGTGCCAGCAGCCAAGTCGGACCTTTCTATGGCTACACCTTC. The V call is TRBV14, the J call TRBJ1-2, with unresolved D. Germline CDR1 and CDR2: SGHDN and FVKESK. The CDR3 runs to 14 residues. Trimming took 1 base from V and 4 from J, leaving 10 bases between them.

The rearrangement uses TRBV19 and TRBJ2-4; tentative D call: TRBD2 (6 bases). The CDR3 covers 16 residues. Germline V gene sequence: CDR1 LNHDA, CDR2 SQIVND (reference sequence). Trimming took off 5 bases at V and 0 bases at J, with 14 bases between the two ends. The chain's CDR3 is CASSFPGGVAKNIQYF. In nucleotides, the CDR3 is TGTGCCAGTAGTTTCCCCGGGGGAGTAGCCAAAAACATTCAGTACTTC. Using reference TRBV19 and TRBJ2-4 for the parts outside the CDR3, the full variable domain is DGGITQSPKYLFRKEGQNVTLSCEQNLNHDAMYWYRQDPGQGLRLIYYSQIVNDFQKGDIAEGYSVSREKKESFPLTVTSAQKNPTAFYLCASSFPGGVAKNIQYFGAGTRLSVL.

The rearrangement links TRBV14 to TRBJ2-1, with D maybe TRBD1 (5 bases). The CDR3 is 16 residues long. Germline lookup yields CDR1 SGHDN and CDR2 FVKESK. V dropped 1 base and J dropped 7 bases, with 17 bases sitting between them. CDR3 amino acids: CASSQAFRVSGNEQFF. The DNA for the CDR3 is TGTGCCAGCAGCCAAGCTTTCAGGGTGTCAGGAAATGAGCAGTTCTTC.

This sequence joins TRBV3-1 and TRBJ2-5; maybe TRBD1 (7 bases). The CDR3 is made up of 16 amino acids. Germline values: CDR1 LGHDT, CDR2 YNNKEL (reference sequence). With 10 bases removed from V and 5 bases from J, the gap between germline ends came to 26 bases. CDR3 DNA: TGTGCCACCTCCCAACGCAGCGGAGGGGGCCAGGAGACCCAGTACTTC. Amino acids: CATSQRSGGGQETQYF.

The chain couples TRBV5-1 to TRBJ2-7; 7 nucleotides align to TRBD1. This CDR3 spans 14 amino acids. Per germline, CDR1 SGHRS and CDR2 YFSETQ. Trimming removed 2 bases from V and 6 bases from J; junction bases left unmatched: 8. The chain's CDR3 is CASSLDRDLLEQYF. The DNA of the CDR3 is TGCGCCAGCAGCTTAGACAGGGATCTACTCGAGCAGTACTTC.

The chain has TRBV4-2 and TRBJ2-3, with TRBD2 matching 8 bases. V lost 0 bases, J lost 2 bases, and 10 bases stayed unmatched. Germline V gene sequence: CDR1 LGHNA, CDR2 YNFKEQ. The CDR3 spans 18 residues. The CDR3 DNA follows: TGTGCCAGCAGCCAAGATTGGGGGCGGGGGGCCGACACAGATACGCAGTATTTT. Protein product: CASSQDWGRGADTDTQYF.

This clonotype occurred many times. The chain employs TRBV12-3 or TRBV12-4 and TRBJ1-1; no clear D gene. Trimming pared 6 bases from V and 3 bases from J, leaving 14 bases between. CDR3 length equals 14 residues. Written as DNA, the CDR3 is TGTGCCAGCAGCCCCCCGGCGTGGGACACTGAAGCTTTCTTT. It specifies CASSPPAWDTEAFF.

This clonotype was seen only a few times. The chain links TRBV29-1 to TRBJ1-1; no definite D call. The CDR3 runs 12 residues. V gave up 4 bases and J gave up 8 bases, with 14 bases separating them. Germline V gene sequence: CDR1 SQVTM, CDR2 ANQGSEA. The CDR3 region is CSVVEGLTEAFF. CDR3 in DNA: TGCAGCGTTGTGGAGGGCCTAACGGAAGCTTTCTTT.

This clonotype was picked up many times. The CDR3 is CASSQEVTSGIYEQYF. The CDR3 nucleotides are TGTGCCAGCAGCCAAGAGGTCACTAGCGGGATCTACGAGCAGTACTTC. The rearrangement joins TRBV4-2 to TRBJ2-7; 10 nucleotides match TRBD2. Trimming took 0 bases from V and 3 from J; bases not matched to a gene: 5. CDR3 length: 16 residues. Per germline, CDR1 LGHNA and CDR2 YNFKEQ.

The chain couples TRBV11-2 to TRBJ2-3; unclear D gene. This CDR3 has 13 amino acids. Germline V gene sequence: CDR1 SGHAT, CDR2 FQNNGV. V lost 0 bases and J 6 bases, leaving 7 bases between the germline ends. The CDR3 sequence: CASSLELTDTQYF. DNA for the CDR3: TGTGCCAGCAGCTTAGAGCTGACGGATACGCAGTATTTT.

This clonotype was seen at least ten times. The V and J genes are TRBV4-1 and TRBJ2-3; weak D call: TRBD2 (6 bases). Deletions cut 1 base from V and 1 base from J, with 6 bases between. The CDR3 consists of 14 residues. CDR1 and CDR2 from the germline V gene are MGHRA and YSYEKL. Written as DNA, the CDR3 is TGCGCCAGCAGCCAAGCGGGGGGCACAGATACGCAGTATTTT. Residues: CASSQAGGTDTQYF.

The chain has TRBV20-1 and TRBJ2-3; 7 bases map to TRBD1. Germline V gene lookup returns CDR1 DFQATT and CDR2 SNEGSKA (reference sequence). V was clipped by 6 bases and J by 4 bases; unmatched bases: 10. The CDR3 is 14 amino acids. CDR3 bases: TGCAGTGCAGTGATATACAGGGGCGCAGATACGCAGTATTTT. Translating gives CSAVIYRGADTQYF.

On this clonotype: A single base separates this from a much larger clone, so it may be a read error. The rearrangement uses TRBV27 and TRBJ2-7, with D unclear. TRBJ2-1 explains the end of the DNA better; the J call may be wrong. Looked up from germline, CDR1 is MNHEY and CDR2 is SMNVEV (reference sequence). The length of the CDR3 is 13 residues. In DNA, the CDR3 is TGTGCCAGCAGTTTAGGGCGAGCCTACGAGCAGTTCTTC. As protein: CASSLGRAYEQFF.

The chain has TRBV19 and TRBJ2-1, with 10 positions matching TRBD1. This CDR3 is 16 amino acids long. CDR1 is LNHDA, CDR2 SQIVND, per germline (reference sequence). The ends lost 1 base at V and 3 bases at J; junction bases unmatched: 3. CDR3 nucleotides: TGTGCCAGTAGTATAGGGGACAGGGGATTCTACAATGAGCAGTTCTTC. It yields the protein CASSIGDRGFYNEQFF.